The clone carrying this TCR beta chain was counted ten times or more. The antigen remains undetermined. The data are from a study of molecular identifiers for immune sequencing clone quantification. Whole-study results and caveats: Barcode collisions between identical TCR molecules could shrink estimates of highly expanded clone sizes. Naive cells had under 1% of molecules in clones above 20 RNA copies, effectors over 97%.

Construction of naive CD8 libraries employed about 18,000 to 1,000,000 sorted cells together with 10%, 30% or 50% RNA. Naive CD8 T cell sorting was performed on the CD8+CD4-CCR7+CD45RA+ phenotype. In TCRdb, the PCR reads were re-called with MiXCR into one record per CDR3 protein. The sample consists of approximately 90,000 distinct CDR3 sequences, 20% to 30% of them appearing once. Trimming removed 3 bases at V and 4 bases at J, with 15 bases between. The CDR3 has 15 amino acids. Germline assignment: CDR1 MNHEY and CDR2 SVGAGI. The sequencing input was naive CD8+ T cells from blood, with Jurkat cell RNA spiked in. The subset denotes: FACS-sorted CD8+CD4-CCR7+CD45RA+ naive T cells. The clonotype was recovered from a human donor in good health. Some libraries in this study had Jurkat cell RNA spiked in. This rearrangement joins TRBV6-5 to TRBJ2-5; D remains unclear. CDR3 DNA: TGTGCCAGCAGTTATGCATCGGCTGCCGTAGAGACCCAGTACTTC. Encoded protein: CASSYASAAVETQYF.